This T cell receptor beta chain was sequenced during a study of cytomegalovirus exposure and HLA in healthy donors. Germline CDR1 MDHEN, CDR2 SYDVKM. This CDR3 contains 16 residues. The J segment lost 1 base and the V segment lost 5 bases, leaving 8 bases of the junction unmatched. About this clone: The antigen is unknown.

Primers for the PCR totalled 60 Vbeta and 13 Jbeta. Repertoires were generated with immunoSEQ multiplex PCR, while TCRdb's copy carries only in-frame clones and drops some. The table has fewer than 300,000 clones, about nine tenths seen once. Study observations and caveats: Segments of the TCR beta V type were, in most cases, productive about 87% or about 30% of the time in an earlier analysis. Relative to equally common others, HLA-associated TCR beta chains showed greater clonal expansion in a later analysis.

Donors consisted of healthy bone marrow donors. The genes are TRBV28 and TRBJ1-5; 7 nucleotides align to TRBD1. What was sequenced was PBMCs. The TCR was taken from a middle-aged man in good health and CMV-seropositive. The CDR3 nucleotides are TGTGCCAGCAGTAGAACCGGGACAGTGAGCAATCAGCCCCAGCATTTT. The encoded protein is CASSRTGTVSNQPQHF. Filled out from reference TRBV28 and TRBJ1-5, the complete variable domain reads DVKVTQSSRYLVKRTGEKVFLECVQDMDHENMFWYRQDPGLGLRLIYFSYDVKMKEKGDIPEGYSVSREKKERFSLILESASTNQTSMYLCASSRTGTVSNQPQHFGDGTRLSIL.